This TCR beta chain was documented in a study of cytomegalovirus exposure and HLA in healthy donors. The study's findings and limits: One cluster of highly shared sequence variants probably arose as a sequencing artifact. Reportedly, diagnosis of cytomegalovirus status by the classifier showed high specificity and sensitivity. Listed as cytomegalovirus-associated were over 150 TCR beta chains.

V shed 4 bases and J shed 2 bases, with 18 bases lying between them. This CDR3 spans 16 amino acids. Germline assignment: CDR1 SGDLS and CDR2 YYNGEE. This clone was detected a few times. Antigen unknown. Amplification used 60 Vbeta primers and 13 Jbeta primers. Here immunoSEQ multiplex PCR was the method, and the copy in TCRdb shows in-frame clones only, minus some. The profile covers approximately 110,000 clones, with approximately 80% appearing a single time and 22% taken by the ten largest. The chain uses TRBV9 and TRBJ1-2; maybe TRBD1 (6 bases). The sequenced sample was PBMCs. This sequence originates from a man aged 25-45 years in good health and CMV-seropositive. The CDR3 nucleotides read TGTGCCAGCAGCCTACAACAGGGTATGACGAACTATGGCTACACCTTC. It codes for CASSLQQGMTNYGYTF.